Listed below are T cell receptor beta chains from one sample, sequenced in a study of cytomegalovirus exposure and HLA in healthy donors. This table comes from immunoSEQ multiplex PCR, and its TCRdb copy is limited to in-frame clones, with some not included. This table holds 130,000 or so clones, approximately 82% found once. The sequenced material came from PBMCs. The receptors were sampled from a woman aged 18-29 years in good health and CMV-seropositive. Both conserved end residues are part of each CDR3. The order of the fields is CDR3 protein, CDR3 DNA, J gene, clone size, D gene, V gene. The D gene is left open where the match is weak. A row's size may be missing; if present it is once, few, many or a size class.

CDR3 protein: CSVEGGVDTEAFF; CDR3 DNA: TGCAGCGTTGAAGGGGGGGTGGACACTGAAGCTTTCTTT; J gene: TRBJ1-1; clone size: .; D gene: .; V gene: TRBV29-1
CDR3 protein: CASSQGPSRPTLDEQFF; CDR3 DNA: TGCGCCAGCAGCCAAGGGCCTAGCCGCCCTACTCTCGATGAGCAGTTCTTC; J gene: TRBJ2-1; clone size: .; D gene: .; V gene: TRBV4-1
CDR3 protein: CASSLVGASDQPQHF; CDR3 DNA: TGTGCCAGCAGCTTGGTGGGGGCTTCGGATCAGCCCCAGCATTTT; J gene: TRBJ1-5; clone size: .; D gene: .; V gene: TRBV5-6
CDR3 protein: CASSDVCYEQYF; CDR3 DNA: TGTGCCAGCAGTGATGTCTGCTACGAGCAGTACTTC; J gene: TRBJ2-7; clone size: .; D gene: .; V gene: TRBV6-4
CDR3 protein: CASSIRQGTYEQYF; CDR3 DNA: TGTGCCAGCAGCATCCGACAGGGTACCTACGAGCAGTACTTC; J gene: TRBJ2-7; clone size: once; D gene: TRBD1; V gene: TRBV7-2
CDR3 protein: CASSELENPNYGYTF; CDR3 DNA: TGTGCCAGCAGTGAACTGGAGAATCCTAACTATGGCTACACCTTC; J gene: TRBJ1-2; clone size: .; D gene: .; V gene: TRBV6-1
CDR3 protein: CASRITGADSPLHF; CDR3 DNA: TGTGCCAGCAGGATAACAGGGGCGGATTCACCCCTCCACTTT; J gene: TRBJ1-6; clone size: once; D gene: TRBD1; V gene: TRBV27
CDR3 protein: CASSLYSSSYEQYF; CDR3 DNA: TGTGCCAGCAGCTTGTATAGTAGCTCCTACGAGCAGTACTTC; J gene: TRBJ2-7; clone size: .; D gene: .; V gene: TRBV5-5
CDR3 protein: CASSEATGLTYEQYF; CDR3 DNA: TGTGCCAGCAGTGAAGCGACAGGCCTTACCTACGAGCAGTACTTC; J gene: TRBJ2-7; clone size: .; D gene: .; V gene: TRBV6-1
CDR3 protein: CASSSRTGDTRKTQYF; CDR3 DNA: TGTGCCAGCAGCTCTAGGACAGGGGACACGAGGAAGACCCAGTACTTC; J gene: TRBJ2-5; clone size: .; D gene: TRBD1; V gene: TRBV7-9
CDR3 protein: CASSDTGSLFNSPLHF; CDR3 DNA: TGTGCCAGCAGCGACACGGGGTCCCTGTTTAATTCACCCCTCCACTTT; J gene: TRBJ1-6; clone size: .; D gene: .; V gene: TRBV4-2
CDR3 protein: CASSPGLAYYEQYF; CDR3 DNA: TGTGCCAGCAGCCCGGGACTAGCCTACTACGAGCAGTACTTC; J gene: TRBJ2-7; clone size: .; D gene: TRBD2; V gene: TRBV9
CDR3 protein: CASSPNRASTEAFF; CDR3 DNA: TGTGCCAGCAGCCCAAACAGGGCGAGCACTGAAGCTTTCTTT; J gene: TRBJ1-1; clone size: .; D gene: .; V gene: TRBV7-2
CDR3 protein: CASSLGNSNSGNTIYF; CDR3 DNA: TGCGCCAGCAGCTTGGGCAACAGTAACTCTGGAAACACCATATATTTT; J gene: TRBJ1-3; clone size: once; D gene: .; V gene: TRBV5-1
CDR3 protein: CASSPLQGAYEQYF; CDR3 DNA: TGTGCCAGCAGCCCGTTACAGGGGGCTTACGAGCAGTACTTC; J gene: TRBJ2-7; clone size: once; D gene: TRBD1; V gene: TRBV9
CDR3 protein: CASSRNTGELFF; CDR3 DNA: TGTGCCAGCAGCCGGAACACCGGGGAGCTGTTTTTT; J gene: TRBJ2-2; clone size: once; D gene: .; V gene: TRBV5-8
CDR3 protein: CASSFDSAYEQYF; CDR3 DNA: TGTGCCAGCAGTTTCGACAGCGCCTACGAGCAGTACTTC; J gene: TRBJ2-7; clone size: few; D gene: .; V gene: TRBV6-1
CDR3 protein: CASSLMTSGKETQYF; CDR3 DNA: TGTGCCAGCAGTTTAATGACTAGCGGTAAAGAGACCCAGTACTTC; J gene: TRBJ2-5; clone size: .; D gene: TRBD2; V gene: TRBV27
CDR3 protein: CASSDGGSNYEQYF; CDR3 DNA: TGTGCCAGCAGTGATGGGGGGTCCAACTACGAGCAGTACTTC; J gene: TRBJ2-7; clone size: .; D gene: .; V gene: TRBV6-1
CDR3 protein: CASSWRQDYEQYF; CDR3 DNA: TGTGCCAGCAGCTGGCGACAGGATTACGAGCAGTACTTC; J gene: TRBJ2-7; clone size: .; D gene: .; V gene: TRBV13
CDR3 protein: CASSLGLAGGTEQFF; CDR3 DNA: TGCGCCAGCAGCTTGGGACTAGCGGGGGGGACTGAGCAGTTCTTC; J gene: TRBJ2-1; clone size: .; D gene: TRBD2; V gene: TRBV5-1
CDR3 protein: CASSPRQGATNEKLFF; CDR3 DNA: TGTGCCAGCTCGCCACGCCAGGGGGCAACTAATGAAAAACTGTTTTTT; J gene: TRBJ1-4; clone size: .; D gene: TRBD1; V gene: TRBV18
CDR3 protein: CASSLWGREDGYTF; CDR3 DNA: TGTGCCAGCAGCTTGTGGGGCAGGGAGGATGGCTACACCTTC; J gene: TRBJ1-2; clone size: once; D gene: .; V gene: TRBV5-5
CDR3 protein: CATGNPEQYF; CDR3 DNA: TGTGCCACGGGAAATCCCGAGCAGTACTTC; J gene: TRBJ2-7; clone size: .; D gene: .; V gene: TRBV6-6
CDR3 protein: CASSPFGGGNTDTQYF; CDR3 DNA: TGTGCCAGCAGCCCGTTTGGCGGGGGTAACACAGATACGCAGTATTTT; J gene: TRBJ2-3; clone size: .; D gene: TRBD2; V gene: TRBV7-3
CDR3 protein: CASGPRDSTYTDTQYF; CDR3 DNA: TGTGCCAGCGGCCCACGGGACTCCACTTACACAGATACGCAGTATTTT; J gene: TRBJ2-3; clone size: .; D gene: .; V gene: TRBV7-9
CDR3 protein: CASSPGGVLLLDNEQYF; CDR3 DNA: TGCGCCAGCAGCCCGGGGGGAGTGTTGCTCCTTGATAACGAGCAGTACTTC; J gene: TRBJ2-7; clone size: .; D gene: TRBD2; V gene: TRBV4-1
CDR3 protein: CASSQVRLAGGNEQYF; CDR3 DNA: TGTGCCAGCAGCCAGGTGCGACTAGCGGGGGGAAACGAGCAGTACTTC; J gene: TRBJ2-7; clone size: .; D gene: TRBD2; V gene: TRBV14
CDR3 protein: CASSLQGVGYTF; CDR3 DNA: TGTGCCAGCAGCCTACAGGGGGTTGGCTACACCTTC; J gene: TRBJ1-2; clone size: .; D gene: TRBD1; V gene: TRBV28
CDR3 protein: CASSPRQGMNTEAFF; CDR3 DNA: TGCGCCAGCAGCCCCAGACAGGGTATGAACACTGAAGCTTTCTTT; J gene: TRBJ1-1; clone size: .; D gene: TRBD1; V gene: TRBV5-1
CDR3 protein: CSVVRGHPINNEQFF; CDR3 DNA: TGCAGCGTTGTAAGGGGACACCCTATAAACAATGAGCAGTTCTTC; J gene: TRBJ2-1; clone size: .; D gene: .; V gene: TRBV29-1
CDR3 protein: CASSPIGTAQETQYF; CDR3 DNA: TGTGCCAGCAGTCCGATCGGGACAGCTCAAGAGACCCAGTACTTC; J gene: TRBJ2-5; clone size: .; D gene: TRBD1; V gene: TRBV27
CDR3 protein: CASTTASGGNTIYF; CDR3 DNA: TGTGCCAGTACGACGGCCAGCGGGGGAAACACCATATATTTT; J gene: TRBJ1-3; clone size: .; D gene: .; V gene: TRBV19
CDR3 protein: CASGTGGAVTF; CDR3 DNA: TGTGCCAGCGGGACAGGGGGCGCAGTCACCTTC; J gene: TRBJ1-2; clone size: .; D gene: TRBD1; V gene: TRBV6-1
CDR3 protein: CASSFGGGYDEQYF; CDR3 DNA: TGTGCCAGCAGCTTCGGCGGAGGGTATGACGAGCAGTACTTC; J gene: TRBJ2-7; clone size: .; D gene: .; V gene: TRBV5-4
CDR3 protein: CASSHGAQRGQETQYF; CDR3 DNA: TGTGCCAGCAGCCACGGGGCCCAGAGGGGGCAAGAGACCCAGTACTTC; J gene: TRBJ2-5; clone size: .; D gene: .; V gene: TRBV11-3
CDR3 protein: CASSPGHGNEQYF; CDR3 DNA: TGTGCCAGCAGCCCCGGACATGGCAACGAGCAGTACTTC; J gene: TRBJ2-7; clone size: .; D gene: .; V gene: TRBV9
CDR3 protein: CARGQIPPGELFF; CDR3 DNA: TGTGCCAGGGGACAGATCCCTCCCGGGGAGCTGTTTTTT; J gene: TRBJ2-2; clone size: once; D gene: TRBD1; V gene: TRBV2
CDR3 protein: CASSMLLDTQYF; CDR3 DNA: TGTGCCAGCAGCATGTTACTGGATACGCAGTATTTT; J gene: TRBJ2-3; clone size: once; D gene: .; V gene: TRBV9
CDR3 protein: CASSMREGGSIDTQYF; CDR3 DNA: TGTGCCAGCAGCATGCGGGAGGGGGGGTCCATAGATACGCAGTATTTT; J gene: TRBJ2-3; clone size: .; D gene: TRBD2; V gene: TRBV9
CDR3 protein: CASSLFSTGELFF; CDR3 DNA: TGTGCCAGCAGCCTATTTTCCACCGGGGAGCTGTTTTTT; J gene: TRBJ2-2; clone size: .; D gene: .; V gene: TRBV11-2
CDR3 protein: CASSPLAGGPVEQYF; CDR3 DNA: TGTGCCAGCAGTCCACTAGCGGGGGGGCCGGTGGAGCAGTACTTC; J gene: TRBJ2-7; clone size: .; D gene: TRBD2; V gene: TRBV6-5
CDR3 protein: CASGTYNEQFF; CDR3 DNA: TGTGCCAGCGGCACCTACAATGAGCAGTTCTTC; J gene: TRBJ2-1; clone size: few; D gene: .; V gene: TRBV18
CDR3 protein: CASSQDRDREGGYTF; CDR3 DNA: TGTGCCAGCAGCCAAGATAGGGACAGGGAAGGCGGCTACACCTTC; J gene: TRBJ1-2; clone size: .; D gene: TRBD1; V gene: TRBV4-2
CDR3 protein: CASSPFQDSGDTQYF; CDR3 DNA: TGTGCCAGCAGTCCTTTCCAGGACTCTGGAGATACGCAGTATTTT; J gene: TRBJ2-3; clone size: .; D gene: .; V gene: TRBV6-4
CDR3 protein: CASSLPVGELFF; CDR3 DNA: TGCGCCAGCAGCTTGCCTGTGGGGGAGCTGTTTTTT; J gene: TRBJ2-2; clone size: .; D gene: .; V gene: TRBV5-1
CDR3 protein: CAISEGTGIYGYTF; CDR3 DNA: TGTGCCATCAGTGAAGGGACAGGAATCTATGGCTACACCTTC; J gene: TRBJ1-2; clone size: .; D gene: TRBD1; V gene: TRBV10-3
CDR3 protein: CASIPLGGAGSNEKLFF; CDR3 DNA: TGTGCCAGCATCCCCCTGGGGGGGGCTGGATCTAATGAAAAACTGTTTTTT; J gene: TRBJ1-4; clone size: .; D gene: .; V gene: TRBV6-4
CDR3 protein: CASRPLTVSSYEQYF; CDR3 DNA: TGTGCCAGCAGACCACTTACAGTTTCTTCCTACGAGCAGTACTTC; J gene: TRBJ2-7; clone size: .; D gene: .; V gene: TRBV6-5
CDR3 protein: CASSQEDVGGYTGELFF; CDR3 DNA: TGCGCCAGCAGCCAAGAGGATGTGGGGGGGTACACCGGGGAGCTGTTTTTT; J gene: TRBJ2-2; clone size: .; D gene: TRBD2; V gene: TRBV4-1
CDR3 protein: CASGEYSYEQYF; CDR3 DNA: TGTGCCAGCGGAGAGTACTCCTACGAGCAGTACTTC; J gene: TRBJ2-7; clone size: .; D gene: .; V gene: TRBV2
CDR3 protein: CASKGVLNYGYTF; CDR3 DNA: TGTGCCAGTAAGGGGGTCCTTAACTATGGCTACACCTTC; J gene: TRBJ1-2; clone size: .; D gene: .; V gene: TRBV7-9
CDR3 protein: CASSQDGQGERPQHF; CDR3 DNA: TGCGCCAGCAGCCAAGATGGACAGGGGGAGAGGCCCCAGCATTTT; J gene: TRBJ1-5; clone size: .; D gene: TRBD1; V gene: TRBV4-1
CDR3 protein: CASSYSTGLGYEQYF; CDR3 DNA: TGTGCCAGCAGCTACTCGACAGGGTTAGGTTACGAGCAGTACTTC; J gene: TRBJ2-7; clone size: medium-sized; D gene: TRBD1; V gene: TRBV11-2
CDR3 protein: CSVELSGLTDTQYF; CDR3 DNA: TGCAGCGTTGAACTTTCGGGTCTCACAGATACGCAGTATTTT; J gene: TRBJ2-3; clone size: .; D gene: .; V gene: TRBV29-1